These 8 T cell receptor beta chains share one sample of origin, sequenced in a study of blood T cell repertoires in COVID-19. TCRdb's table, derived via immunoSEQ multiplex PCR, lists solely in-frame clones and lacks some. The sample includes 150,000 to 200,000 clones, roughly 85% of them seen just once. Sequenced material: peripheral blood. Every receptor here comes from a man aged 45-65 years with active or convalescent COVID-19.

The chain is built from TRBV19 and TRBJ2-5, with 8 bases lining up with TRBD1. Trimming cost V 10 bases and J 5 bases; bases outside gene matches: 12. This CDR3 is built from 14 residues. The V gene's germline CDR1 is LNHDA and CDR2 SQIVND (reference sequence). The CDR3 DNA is TGTGCCACCTACGAAGGACAGGGTGGGGAGACCCAGTACTTC. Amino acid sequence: CATYEGQGGETQYF.

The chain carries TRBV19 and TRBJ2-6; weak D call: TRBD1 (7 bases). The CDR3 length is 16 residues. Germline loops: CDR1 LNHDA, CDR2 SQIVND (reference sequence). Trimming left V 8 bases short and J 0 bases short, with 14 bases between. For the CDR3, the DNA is TGTGCCAGTTCAGGGGGGACCTCCTCTGGGGCCAACGTCCTGACTTTC. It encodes CASSGGTSSGANVLTF.

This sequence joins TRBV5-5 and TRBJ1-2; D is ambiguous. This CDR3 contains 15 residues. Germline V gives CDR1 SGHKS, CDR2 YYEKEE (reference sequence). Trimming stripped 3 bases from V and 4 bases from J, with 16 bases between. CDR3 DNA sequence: TGTGCCAGCAGCTATGACAACCTAGCCACCTATGGCTACACCTTC. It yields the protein CASSYDNLATYGYTF.

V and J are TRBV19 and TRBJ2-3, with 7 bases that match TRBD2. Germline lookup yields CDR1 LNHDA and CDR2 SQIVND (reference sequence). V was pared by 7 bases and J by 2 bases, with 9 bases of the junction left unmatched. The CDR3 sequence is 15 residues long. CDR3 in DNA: TGTGCCAGTAATCGAGGGGAGGGGCCCACAGATACGCAGTATTTT. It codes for CASNRGEGPTDTQYF.

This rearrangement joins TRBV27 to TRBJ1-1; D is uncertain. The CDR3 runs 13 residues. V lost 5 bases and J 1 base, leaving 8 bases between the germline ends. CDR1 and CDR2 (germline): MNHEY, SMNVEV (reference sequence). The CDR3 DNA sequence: TGTGCCAGCAGTCAGGTTCAGAACACTGAAGCTTTCTTT. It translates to CASSQVQNTEAFF.

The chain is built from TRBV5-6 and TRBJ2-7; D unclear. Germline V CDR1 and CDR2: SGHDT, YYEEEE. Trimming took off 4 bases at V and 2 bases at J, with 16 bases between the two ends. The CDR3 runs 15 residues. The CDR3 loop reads CASSPLVAATYEQYF. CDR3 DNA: TGTGCCAGCAGCCCGCTGGTAGCTGCGACCTACGAGCAGTACTTC. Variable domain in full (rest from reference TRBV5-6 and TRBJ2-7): DAGVTQSPTHLIKTRGQQVTLRCSPKSGHDTVSWYQQALGQGPQFIFQYYEEEERQRGNFPDRFSGHQFPNYSSELNVNALLLGDSALYLCASSPLVAATYEQYFGPGTRLTVT.

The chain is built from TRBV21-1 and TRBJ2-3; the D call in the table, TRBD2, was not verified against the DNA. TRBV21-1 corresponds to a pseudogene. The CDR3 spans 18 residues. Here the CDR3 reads CASSNTSFRRDRTDTQYF. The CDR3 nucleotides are TGTGCCAGCAGCAATACCTCCTTCAGGAGGGACCGCACAGATACGCAGTATTTT.

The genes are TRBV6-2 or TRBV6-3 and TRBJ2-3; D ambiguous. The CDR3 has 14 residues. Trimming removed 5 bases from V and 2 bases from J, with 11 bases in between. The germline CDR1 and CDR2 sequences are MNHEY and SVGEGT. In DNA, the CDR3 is TGTGCCAGCAGTACCCTGAGGCTCACAGATACGCAGTATTTT. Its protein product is CASSTLRLTDTQYF.